This TCR beta chain appears in the sequencing data of a study of blood T cell repertoires in COVID-19. In the study overall: Samples came from the United States, Italy and Spain, spanning acute and convalescent COVID-19.

Germline V gene data show CDR1 as SGHRS and CDR2 as YFSETQ. V shed 4 bases and J 4 bases; nucleotides not matched to a gene: 7. The CDR3 is made up of 15 amino acids. Clones were sequenced by immunoSEQ multiplex PCR, and TCRdb holds only the in-frame ones, with some missing. The sample has about 220,000 clones, 80% to 90% seen once. The chain joins TRBV5-1 to TRBJ1-4, with 7 positions matching TRBD1. The sequenced material came from peripheral blood. The TCR comes from a man aged 35-49 years who had recovered from COVID-19. This CDR3 is CASSGDSGLNEKLFF. For the CDR3, the DNA is TGCGCCAGCAGCGGGGACAGTGGGCTTAATGAAAAACTGTTTTTT. The variable domain in full, with the rest retrieved from reference TRBV5-1 and TRBJ1-4, is KAGVTQTPRYLIKTRGQQVTLSCSPISGHRSVSWYQQTPGQGLQFLFEYFSETQRNKGNFPGRFSGRQFSNSRSEMNVSTLELGDSALYLCASSGDSGLNEKLFFGSGTQLSVL.